The clone carrying this T cell receptor beta chain was seen ten or more times. Deletions cut 7 bases from V and 5 bases from J, with 20 bases between. This CDR3 spans 14 amino acids. CDR1 is DFQATT, CDR2 SNEGSKA, per germline (reference sequence). Unique molecular identifiers were used in preparing the TCRbeta library. Each CDR3 protein gets one entry after TCRdb re-called the PCR reads with MiXCR. The sample lists fewer than 550,000 distinct CDR3 sequences; about a tenth were seen once. This record comes from a study of T-cell reconstitution after alpha-beta-depleted transplantation in children. This sequence was found in a human donor who donated a stem cell graft to a child with acute myeloid leukemia. The chain is built from TRBV20-1 and TRBJ2-5, with a possible D match to TRBD1 (6 bases). This specimen consisted of PBMCs from the stem cell graft donor, obtained from the stem cell graft. The CDR3 DNA follows: TGCAGTGTCGCCGGACAGTACTCCCGCGAGACCCAGTACTTC. Translated, it gives CSVAGQYSRETQYF.